This TCR beta chain came from a study of CD8 T cells in ankylosing spondylitis. Overall study results and limits: A CD8+ phenotype characterized the disease-linked clones, which were relatively rare in peripheral blood. Disease-associated clones were reportedly significantly overrepresented in matched ankylosing spondylitis synovial fluid. In ankylosing spondylitis blood, a motif of about eight highly homologous TCR beta variants appeared characteristic.

Via MiXCR, TCRdb re-called the 5' RACE reads, giving one row per CDR3 protein. The data hold around 130,000 distinct CDR3 sequences, with roughly 15% observed a single time. About this clonotype itself: Antigen unknown.

This clonotype was obtained from a male donor with ankylosing spondylitis. What was sequenced was blood, either unsorted or a sorted T cell fraction (not recorded which).

The DNA of the CDR3 is TGTGCCAGCAGCGTCTTAGCGGGAGGGAAGGACAATGAGCAGTTCTTC. The encoded protein is CASSVLAGGKDNEQFF. The chain is built from TRBV7-2 and TRBJ2-1; the match to TRBD2 covers 11 bases. Trimming took 5 bases from V and 5 from J; bases not matched to a gene: 8. This CDR3 is built from 16 residues. In germline, CDR1 is SGHTA, CDR2 FQGNSA.